One sample yielded the 18 T cell receptor beta chains listed below, sequenced in a study of beta chain features in type 1 diabetes. General observations from the study: In all four CD4+ subsets, TCRB CDR3 length was significantly, moderately reduced in type 1 diabetes.

The authors reverse transcribed all of the isolated RNA, so sequencing captured expressed TCRB transcripts. The repertoire was sequenced with immunoSEQ multiplex PCR; TCRdb's copy has only in-frame clones and lacks some. The table has 41,000 or so clones, 65% to 80% seen once. No antigens are known for them. The specimen sequenced was Tregs from blood. These receptors were collected from a young man with type 1 diabetes. Some clones in this sample may be carry-over from other donors' samples.

This clone was seen a single time. The chain employs TRBV5-4 and TRBJ1-4; D gene unclear. V was cut by 4 bases and J by 8 bases, with 18 bases left in between. CDR3 length equals 15 residues. Germline values: CDR1 SGHNT, CDR2 YYREEE (reference sequence). The CDR3 is CASSPGGSSNEKLFF. Here the CDR3 DNA reads TGTGCCAGCAGCCCGGGAGGGAGCAGTAACGAAAAACTGTTTTTT.

This chain uses TRBV9 with TRBJ2-7; possibly TRBD2 for D (5 bases). CDR1 and CDR2 from the germline V gene are SGDLS and YYNGEE. This CDR3 contains 16 residues. V gave up 0 bases and J gave up 2 bases, with 15 bases separating them. This CDR3 is CASSVEADNSAYEQYF. The CDR3 coding sequence is TGTGCCAGCAGCGTAGAAGCGGATAATTCGGCCTACGAGCAGTACTTC.

Comment on this clone: The same CDR3 arises from other DNA sequences in this sample as well. The V call is TRBV4-2, the J call TRBJ1-6; D may be TRBD1 (5 bases). CDR1 and CDR2 from the germline V gene are LGHNA and YNFKEQ. The CDR3 extends over 15 amino acids. V dropped 4 bases and J dropped 3 bases, with 10 bases sitting between them. CDR3 in DNA: TGTGCCAGCAGCCGTTCGGGGGACTATAATTCACCCCTCCACTTT. This gives the protein CASSRSGDYNSPLHF.

The CDR3 loop is CASILGTSGANEQFF. The CDR3 nucleotides read TGTGCCAGCATCCTCGGGACTAGCGGGGCCAATGAGCAGTTCTTC. The chain carries TRBV7-2 and TRBJ2-1; 13 bases are a match to TRBD2. CDR3 length equals 15 residues. The J segment lost 6 bases and the V segment lost 7 bases, leaving 6 bases of the junction unmatched. CDR1 is SGHTA and CDR2 is FQGNSA in the germline V gene.

The chain is built from TRBV5-6 and TRBJ1-6; D might be TRBD1 (6 bases). Trimming took 6 bases from V and 6 from J, leaving 19 bases between them. Germline CDR1 reads SGHDT; CDR2 reads YYEEEE. The CDR3 has 16 residues. The CDR3 loop reads CASMPKERQANSPLHF. The CDR3 region has the DNA TGTGCCAGCATGCCAAAGGAACGACAGGCTAATTCACCCCTCCACTTT.

CDR3 in amino acids: CASSGTSGGGYEQYF. DNA for the CDR3: TGTGCCAGCAGCGGAACTAGCGGGGGGGGCTACGAGCAGTACTTC. The chain joins TRBV7-2 to TRBJ2-7; 13 bases match TRBD2. The CDR3 covers 15 residues. Germline lookup yields CDR1 SGHTA and CDR2 FQGNSA. The trim removed 5 bases at V and 3 bases at J, leaving 4 bases unmatched.

This clone turned up a few times. The chain is built from TRBV29-1 and TRBJ1-5, with D perhaps TRBD1 (5 bases). V lost 4 bases and J 7 bases, leaving 11 bases between the germline ends. This CDR3 spans 12 amino acids. Germline V gene sequence: CDR1 SQVTM, CDR2 ANQGSEA. The CDR3, as DNA: TGCAGCGTTGGGGGCCTAGGGCAGCCCCAGCATTTT. Protein product: CSVGGLGQPQHF.

The genes are TRBV30 and TRBJ1-3; unclear D gene. This CDR3 spans 13 amino acids. Trimming pared 0 bases from V and 4 bases from J, leaving 7 bases between. CDR1 and CDR2 (germline): GTSNPN, SVGIG (reference sequence). The CDR3 protein is CAWSVYAGNTIYF. CDR3 DNA: TGTGCCTGGAGTGTATACGCGGGAAACACCATATATTTT. Together with reference TRBV30 and TRBJ1-3, the CDR3 gives the full variable domain: SQTIHQWPATLVQPVGSPLSLECTVEGTSNPNLYWYRQAAGRGLQLLFYSVGIGQISSEVPQNLSASRPQDRQFILSSKKLLLSDSGFYLCAWSVYAGNTIYFGEGSWLTVV.

This clone was observed a handful of times. Other DNA sequences from this sample encode an identical CDR3 as well. V gene TRBV30 combines with J gene TRBJ2-6; the D is unclear. This CDR3 has 13 residues. V lost 3 bases and J lost 0, with 3 bases in between. The germline V gene has CDR1 GTSNPN and CDR2 SVGIG (reference sequence). The chain's CDR3 is CAWSRSGANVLTF. CDR3 DNA sequence: TGTGCCTGGAGCCGCTCTGGGGCCAACGTCCTGACTTTC.

The chain has TRBV6-5 and TRBJ2-5; TRBD2 is a possible D gene (5 bases). The CDR3 has 15 residues. Trimming left V 0 bases short and J 7 bases short, with 15 bases between. From germline, CDR1 is MNHEY and CDR2 SVGAGI. The CDR3, as DNA: TGTGCCAGCAGTTACTCCCCGTCGGGGTGGGCGACCCAGTACTTC. Translation: CASSYSPSGWATQYF.

This clone appeared once. The chain couples TRBV5-1 to TRBJ2-1; 11 bases match TRBD2. CDR3 length: 16 residues. The V gene's germline CDR1 is SGHRS and CDR2 YFSETQ. J lost 4 bases, V lost 5 bases, and 8 bases had no gene match. The CDR3 sequence is CASSSGTSGYYNEQFF. As DNA, the CDR3 is TGCGCCAGCAGTTCCGGGACTAGCGGCTATTACAATGAGCAGTTCTTC.

The chain is built from TRBV11-2 and TRBJ2-2; D is perhaps TRBD1 (6 bases). Looked up from germline, CDR1 is SGHAT and CDR2 is FQNNGV. Trimming took 4 bases from V and 4 from J, leaving 7 bases between them. This CDR3 comprises 13 residues. The CDR3 sequence: CASSYRATGELFF. The CDR3 DNA follows: TGTGCCAGCAGCTACAGGGCCACCGGGGAGCTGTTTTTT.

J is TRBJ2-1 and V is TRBV10-2, with TRBD2 matching 10 bases. Germline values: CDR1 WSHSY, CDR2 SAAADI. Trimming at V came to 7 bases and at J to 6 bases, leaving 3 bases not matched to a gene. This CDR3 spans 13 amino acids. DNA for the CDR3: TGCGCCAGCAAGCGGGGGGGCATCAATGAGCAGTTCTTC. It is translated as CASKRGGINEQFF.

The V gene is TRBV5-4, the J gene TRBJ1-3; the match to TRBD1 covers 8 bases. V lost 4 bases to trimming and J lost 0 bases; unmatched junction nucleotides: 3. Germline CDR1 is SGHNT and CDR2 is YYREEE (reference sequence). The CDR3 consists of 15 residues. Written as DNA, the CDR3 is TGTGCCAGCAGCCCCGGGACAGGCTCTGGAAACACCATATATTTT. Encoded protein: CASSPGTGSGNTIYF.

This chain connects TRBV6-1 to TRBJ1-2; weak D call: TRBD1 (6 bases). Germline values: CDR1 MNHNS, CDR2 SASEGT. CDR3 length: 15 amino acids. The V gene lost 0 bases and the J gene lost 7 bases, with 15 bases spanning the gap. The CDR3 bases are TGTGCCAGCAGTGAAGCGGGAGGGGGTCTTCCTGGCTACACCTTC. The encoded protein is CASSEAGGGLPGYTF.

This clone was detected a few times. The CDR3 reads CASGTGGRNTGELFF. CDR3 nucleotides: TGCGCCAGCGGGACAGGGGGCAGGAACACCGGGGAGCTGTTTTTT. The J gene is TRBJ2-2, the V gene TRBV23-1; 12 bases fit TRBD1. TRBV23-1 carries the ORF label, with uncertain function. V lost 8 bases, J lost 1 base, and 2 bases stayed unmatched. The length of the CDR3 is 15 residues.

In its sample, this clone was seen a few times. The J gene is TRBJ2-5, the V gene TRBV7-2; TRBD2 aligns across 11 bases. V dropped 5 bases and J dropped 7; count of bases not matched to a gene: 6. Germline V gene lookup returns CDR1 SGHTA and CDR2 FQGNSA. CDR3 length: 14 amino acids. CDR3: CASSQRSGGGTQYF. CDR3 in DNA: TGTGCCAGCAGCCAACGTAGCGGGGGGGGGACCCAGTACTTC.

This sequence joins TRBV7-2 and TRBJ2-1, with D perhaps TRBD1 (6 bases). The V end was cut by 5 bases, the J end by 2 bases, with 10 bases between. The CDR3 runs to 14 residues. Per the germline V gene, CDR1 is SGHTA and CDR2 is FQGNSA. This chain's CDR3 is CASSRTDTYNEQFF. For the CDR3, the DNA is TGTGCCAGCAGCCGGACAGATACCTACAATGAGCAGTTCTTC.